Below, 2 T cell receptor beta chains from the same sample are listed, as sequenced in a study of blood T cell repertoires in COVID-19. Sequencing used immunoSEQ multiplex PCR; TCRdb keeps in-frame clones, though not all of them. The repertoire holds just under 350,000 clones, with about nine tenths as singletons. Source material: peripheral blood. The source is a woman in her sixties or seventies with COVID-19, enrolled during active disease.

This clone was counted between two and nine times. The chain carries TRBV27 and TRBJ1-2; 9 bases are a match to TRBD1. CDR1 and CDR2 from the germline V gene are MNHEY and SMNVEV (reference sequence). The length of the CDR3 is 17 residues. V was clipped by 5 bases and J by 0 bases; unmatched bases: 10. CDR3 protein: CASSRYGQGITNYGYTF. The DNA of the CDR3 is TGTGCCAGCAGTCGCTACGGACAGGGGATTACTAACTATGGCTACACCTTC.

The chain couples TRBV4-2 to TRBJ2-3, with 13 bases that match TRBD2. The V gene end was trimmed by 4 bases and the J gene end by 3 bases; junction bases not matched to a gene: 4. The CDR3 contains 16 residues. Germline CDR1 LGHNA, CDR2 YNFKEQ. This CDR3 is CASSPTSGGATDTQYF. DNA for the CDR3: TGTGCCAGCAGCCCCACTAGCGGGGGGGCGACAGATACGCAGTATTTT.